This T cell receptor beta chain was sequenced during a study of T-cell memory formation after mild COVID-19. Across the whole study: TCR clusters largely stayed donor specific. Study conclusions and caveats: The appearance of some responding clones in pre-infection memory suggested that cross-reactive memory joined.

This clonotype has a handful of counts. Its antigen is as yet unknown. V lost 7 bases, J lost 2 bases, and 8 bases stayed unmatched. CDR1 is SGHRS and CDR2 is YFSETQ in the germline V gene. The CDR3 is 14 amino acids. TCRdb redid the calling of the 5' RACE reads with MiXCR, one entry per CDR3 protein. The sample carries about 130,000 distinct CDR3 sequences, roughly 6.2% recorded once. V gene TRBV5-1 combines with J gene TRBJ2-5; TRBD2 matches at 7 bases. The source of this sequence is an adult woman who had mild COVID-19 (a few samples of this study predate the infection). Cell type and time point are not known. The sequenced sample was PBMCs or a T cell subset sorted from them (not recorded which). CDR3 DNA sequence: TGCGCCAGCGGAATTAGCGGGTCACAAGAGACCCAGTACTTC. Amino acids: CASGISGSQETQYF.